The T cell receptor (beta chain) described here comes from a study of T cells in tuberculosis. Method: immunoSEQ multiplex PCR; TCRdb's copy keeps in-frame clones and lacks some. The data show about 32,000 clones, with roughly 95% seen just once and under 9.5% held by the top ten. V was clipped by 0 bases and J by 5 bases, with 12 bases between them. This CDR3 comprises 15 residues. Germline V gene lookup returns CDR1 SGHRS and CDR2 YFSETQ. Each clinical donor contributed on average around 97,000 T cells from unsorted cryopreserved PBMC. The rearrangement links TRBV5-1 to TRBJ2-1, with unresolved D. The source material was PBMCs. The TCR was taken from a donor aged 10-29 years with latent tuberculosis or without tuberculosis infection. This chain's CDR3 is CASSLEPPRDNEQFF. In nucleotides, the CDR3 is TGCGCCAGCAGCTTGGAACCGCCTAGAGACAATGAGCAGTTCTTC.